Below, 12 T cell receptor beta chains from the same sample are listed, as sequenced in a study of human T cells and chemical hapten exposure. Noted time point: patch test 2, 6 weeks after DPC sensitization. Treatment indicated: therapeutic diphenylcyclopropenone sensitization with weekly scalp DPC. Using its own MiXCR run on the RACE reads, TCRdb lists one record per CDR3 protein. The sample holds 85,000 to 100,000 distinct CDR3 sequences; approximately 9.9% are singletons and the top ten take less than 2.5%. The sample in question was whole blood, obtained in connection with sensitization to the hapten diphenylcyclopropenone (DPC). These receptor sequences come from a man aged 40-49 years with alopecia areata. Some clones in this sample may be carry-over from other donors' samples.

This clonotype was recorded many times. V and J are TRBV18 and TRBJ1-5; D is uncertain. The germline CDR1 and CDR2 sequences are KGHSH and LQKENI. Trimming shortened V by 2 bases and J by 5 bases, and 7 bases separated the two germline ends. The CDR3 is made up of 13 amino acids. The CDR3 bases are TGTGCCAGCTCACCAGGGAGTGATCAGCCCCAGCATTTT. It codes for CASSPGSDQPQHF.

The chain joins TRBV12-3 or TRBV12-4 to TRBJ2-3, with 10 bases lining up with TRBD2. V was pared by 4 bases and J by 3 bases, with 16 bases of the junction left unmatched. The CDR3 sequence is 19 residues long. CDR3: CASSSIPQLAGVRTDTQYF. CDR3 nucleotide sequence: TGTGCCAGCAGTTCTATTCCCCAGCTAGCGGGAGTGAGGACAGATACGCAGTATTTT.

This clonotype turned up a few times. In DNA, the CDR3 is TGTGCCAGCAGGACAGGGGTAGTCGGGGCCAACGTCCTGACTTTC. Its translation: CASRTGVVGANVLTF. The rearrangement joins TRBV27 to TRBJ2-6; TRBD1 matches 8 bases. CDR1 and CDR2 from the germline V gene are MNHEY and SMNVEV (reference sequence). This CDR3 has 15 amino acids. With 6 bases clipped from V and 4 bases from J, the junction kept 5 bases outside the gene matches.

The rearrangement joins TRBV6-5 to TRBJ2-1, with 8 bases fitting TRBD1. Germline CDR1 is MNHEY and CDR2 is SVGAGI. V was pared by 2 bases and J by 0 bases, with 6 bases of the junction left unmatched. This CDR3 spans 17 amino acids. CDR3: CASSYPAGTGSYNEQFF. As DNA, the CDR3 is TGTGCCAGCAGTTACCCCGCCGGGACAGGCTCCTACAATGAGCAGTTCTTC.

This clonotype was detected ten times or more. The CDR3 bases are TGTGCCAGCAGTGGGACAGGGGGCTGGGGCAATCAGCCCCAGCATTTT. Its translation: CASSGTGGWGNQPQHF. The chain recombines TRBV28 with TRBJ1-5, with 12 bases fitting TRBD1. The ends lost 5 bases at V and 2 bases at J; junction bases unmatched: 4. The germline V gene encodes CDR1 MDHEN and CDR2 SYDVKM. This CDR3 has 16 residues. The full variable domain, rest sourced from reference TRBV28 and TRBJ1-5, is DVKVTQSSRYLVKRTGEKVFLECVQDMDHENMFWYRQDPGLGLRLIYFSYDVKMKEKGDIPEGYSVSREKKERFSLILESASTNQTSMYLCASSGTGGWGNQPQHFGDGTRLSIL.

This clonotype appeared a few times. V and J are TRBV11-3 and TRBJ2-2; D perhaps matches TRBD2 (5 bases). The CDR3 has 17 amino acids. Germline assignment: CDR1 SGHNT and CDR2 YENEEA. The V gene lost 2 bases and the J gene lost 5 bases, with 18 bases spanning the gap. CDR3 residues: CASSLSPLRADTGELFF. The CDR3 coding sequence is TGTGCCAGCAGCTTATCCCCTTTGCGGGCCGATACCGGGGAGCTGTTTTTT.

The V and J genes are TRBV6-2 or TRBV6-3 and TRBJ2-1; TRBD2 matches at 9 bases. Germline CDR1 is MNHEY and CDR2 is SVGEGT. CDR3 length equals 14 residues. Germline trimming cut 7 bases from V and 6 bases from J; bases unmatched to any gene: 7. CDR3: CASIIAGAPNEQFF. Here the CDR3 DNA reads TGTGCCAGCATTATAGCGGGAGCCCCCAATGAGCAGTTCTTC.

This clonotype was found many times. The chain uses TRBV6-5 and TRBJ2-3; D is undetermined. Deletions cut 4 bases from V and 5 bases from J, with 7 bases between. Per the germline V gene, CDR1 is MNHEY and CDR2 is SVGAGI. The CDR3 is 12 residues long. CDR3 sequence (DNA): TGTGCCAGCAGTTCCACGGGAGATACGCAGTATTTT. Its protein is CASSSTGDTQYF.

This clonotype was recorded at least ten times. CDR3 sequence reads: CASSFGDEQFF. CDR3 nucleotide sequence: TGTGCCAGCAGCTTTGGTGATGAGCAGTTCTTC. The chain combines TRBV7-6 with TRBJ2-1; D not resolved. Trimming removed 3 bases from V and 8 bases from J, with 5 bases in between. There are 11 residues in the CDR3. The V gene's germline CDR1 is SGHVS and CDR2 FNYEAQ. The full variable domain, completed using reference TRBV7-6 and TRBJ2-1, is GAGVSQSPRYKVTKRGQDVALRCDPISGHVSLYWYRQALGQGPEFLTYFNYEAQQDKSGLPNDRFSAERPEGSISTLTIQRTEQRDSAMYRCASSFGDEQFFGPGTRLTVL.

This sequence joins TRBV7-2 and TRBJ2-7, with 9 nucleotides matching TRBD2. CDR1 SGHTA and CDR2 FQGNSA come from the germline V gene. V was pared by 3 bases and J by 4 bases, with 7 bases of the junction left unmatched. CDR3 length: 15 residues. CDR3 amino acids: CASSFSSGNGYEQYF. The CDR3 nucleotides are TGTGCCAGCAGCTTCTCTAGCGGGAACGGGTACGAGCAGTACTTC.

This clonotype was observed a handful of times. The chain employs TRBV4-1 and TRBJ1-6; TRBD1 is a possible D gene (5 bases). V was clipped by 5 bases and J by 7 bases, with 18 bases between them. The CDR3 runs to 16 residues. Germline CDR1 MGHRA, CDR2 YSYEKL. DNA of the CDR3: TGCGCCAGCAGCACAAGAATGGGAGGGGTAAATTCACCCCTCCACTTT. Translation gives CASSTRMGGVNSPLHF.

This clonotype occurred a few times. The chain uses TRBV5-1 and TRBJ1-2; D is unclear. Germline CDR1 is SGHRS and CDR2 is YFSETQ. V was shortened by 1 base and J by 3 bases, with 10 bases between the two germline ends. This CDR3 has 14 amino acids. CDR3 coding DNA: TGCGCCAGCAGCTTGTCAGCATGGGACTATGGCTACACCTTC. Translation gives CASSLSAWDYGYTF.